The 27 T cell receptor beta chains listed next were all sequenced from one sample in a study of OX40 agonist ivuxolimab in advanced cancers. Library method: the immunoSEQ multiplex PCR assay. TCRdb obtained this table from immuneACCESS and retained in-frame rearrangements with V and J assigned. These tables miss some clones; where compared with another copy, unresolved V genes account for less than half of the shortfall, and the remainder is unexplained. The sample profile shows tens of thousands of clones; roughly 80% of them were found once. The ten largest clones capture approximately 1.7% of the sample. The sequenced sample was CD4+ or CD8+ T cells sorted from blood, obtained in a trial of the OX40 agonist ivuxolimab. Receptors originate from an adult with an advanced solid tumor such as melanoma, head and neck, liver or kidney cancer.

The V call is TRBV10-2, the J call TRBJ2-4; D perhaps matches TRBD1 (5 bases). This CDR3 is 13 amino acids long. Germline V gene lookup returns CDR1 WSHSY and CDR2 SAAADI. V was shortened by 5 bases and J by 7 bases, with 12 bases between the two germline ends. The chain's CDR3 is CASSRSGMNIQYF. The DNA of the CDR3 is TGCGCCAGCAGTCGGTCAGGGATGAACATTCAGTACTTC.

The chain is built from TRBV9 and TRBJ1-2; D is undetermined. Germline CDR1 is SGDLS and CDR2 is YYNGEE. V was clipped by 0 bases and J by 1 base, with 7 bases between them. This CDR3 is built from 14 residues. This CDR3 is CASSVDRLNYGYTF. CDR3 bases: TGTGCCAGCAGCGTAGATAGGCTTAACTATGGCTACACCTTC.

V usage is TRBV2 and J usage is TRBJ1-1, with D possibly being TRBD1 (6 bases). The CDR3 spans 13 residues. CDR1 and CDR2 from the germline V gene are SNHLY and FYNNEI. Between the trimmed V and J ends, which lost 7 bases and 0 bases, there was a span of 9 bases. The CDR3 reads CASNRQVNTEAFF. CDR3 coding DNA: TGTGCCAGCAACCGACAGGTGAACACTGAAGCTTTCTTT.

In DNA form, the CDR3 reads TGTGCCAGCAGTTTACAGGGGGCATCCTACGAGCAGTACTTC. Protein product: CASSLQGASYEQYF. The chain links TRBV27 to TRBJ2-7; 8 bases map to TRBD1. V shed 2 bases and J 1 base; nucleotides not matched to a gene: 1. This CDR3 has 14 residues. CDR1 and CDR2 (germline): MNHEY, SMNVEV (reference sequence).

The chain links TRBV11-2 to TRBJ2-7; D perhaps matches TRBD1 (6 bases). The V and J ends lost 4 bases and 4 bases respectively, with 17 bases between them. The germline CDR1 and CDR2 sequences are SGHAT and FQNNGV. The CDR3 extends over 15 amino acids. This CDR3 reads CASSSLQGVVYEQYF. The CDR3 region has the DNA TGTGCCAGCAGCTCCCTACAGGGAGTGGTTTACGAGCAGTACTTC.

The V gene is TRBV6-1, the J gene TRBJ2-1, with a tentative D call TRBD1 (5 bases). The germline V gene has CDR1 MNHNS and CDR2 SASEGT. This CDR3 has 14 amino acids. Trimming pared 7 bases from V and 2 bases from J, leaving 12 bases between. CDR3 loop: CASTLQGAYNEQFF. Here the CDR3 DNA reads TGTGCCAGCACCCTACAAGGGGCCTACAATGAGCAGTTCTTC.

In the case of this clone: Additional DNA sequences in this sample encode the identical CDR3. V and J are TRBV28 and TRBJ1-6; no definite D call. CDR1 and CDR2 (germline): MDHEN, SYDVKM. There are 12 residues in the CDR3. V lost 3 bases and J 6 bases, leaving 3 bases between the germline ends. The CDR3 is CASSFGNSPLHF. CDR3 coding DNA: TGTGCCAGCAGTTTTGGTAATTCACCCCTCCACTTT.

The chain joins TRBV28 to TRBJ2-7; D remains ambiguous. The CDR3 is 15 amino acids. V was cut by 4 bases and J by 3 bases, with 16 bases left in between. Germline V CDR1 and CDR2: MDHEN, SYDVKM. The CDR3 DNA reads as TGTGCCAGCAGTTCCCCCAGTACCCGAAGCTACGAGCAGTACTTC. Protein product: CASSSPSTRSYEQYF.

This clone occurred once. In nucleotides, the CDR3 is TGTGCCAGCAGCTTGGGGACTAGCGGAGGGACAGATACGCAGTATTTT. Its protein product is CASSLGTSGGTDTQYF. The chain joins TRBV7-2 to TRBJ2-3; 11 nucleotides align to TRBD2. Germline values: CDR1 SGHTA, CDR2 FQGNSA. V was pared by 3 bases and J by 3 bases, with 5 bases of the junction left unmatched. The CDR3 totals 16 residues.

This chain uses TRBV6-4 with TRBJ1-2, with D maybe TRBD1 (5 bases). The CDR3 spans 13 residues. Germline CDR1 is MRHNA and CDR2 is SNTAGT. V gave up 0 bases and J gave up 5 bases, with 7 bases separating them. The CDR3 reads CASSDSGGYGYTF. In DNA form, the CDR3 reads TGTGCCAGCAGTGACTCGGGGGGATATGGCTACACCTTC.

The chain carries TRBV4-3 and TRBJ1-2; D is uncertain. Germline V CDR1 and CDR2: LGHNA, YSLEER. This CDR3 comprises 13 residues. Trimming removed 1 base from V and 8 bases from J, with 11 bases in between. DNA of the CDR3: TGCGCCAGCAGCCAAGGATTAGCTAGCGGCTACACCTTC. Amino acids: CASSQGLASGYTF.

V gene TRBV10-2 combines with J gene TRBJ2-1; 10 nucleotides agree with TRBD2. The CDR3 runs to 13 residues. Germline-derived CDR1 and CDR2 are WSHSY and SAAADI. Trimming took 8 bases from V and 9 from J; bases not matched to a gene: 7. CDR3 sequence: CASVAGGLSEQFF. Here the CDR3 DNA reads TGCGCCAGCGTAGCGGGGGGACTATCTGAGCAGTTCTTC.

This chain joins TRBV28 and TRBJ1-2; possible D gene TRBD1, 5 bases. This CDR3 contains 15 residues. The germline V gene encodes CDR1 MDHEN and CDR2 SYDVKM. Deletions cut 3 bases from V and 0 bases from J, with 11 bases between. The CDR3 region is CASSLAGNPNYGYTF. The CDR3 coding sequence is TGTGCCAGCAGTTTGGCAGGGAACCCTAACTATGGCTACACCTTC.

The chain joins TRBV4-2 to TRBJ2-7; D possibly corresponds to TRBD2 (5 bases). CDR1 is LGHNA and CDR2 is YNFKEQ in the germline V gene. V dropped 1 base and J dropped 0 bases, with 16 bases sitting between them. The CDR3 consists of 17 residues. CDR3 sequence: CASSQAVVSGNSYEQYF. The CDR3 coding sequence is TGTGCCAGCAGCCAAGCGGTAGTAAGCGGTAACTCCTACGAGCAGTACTTC.

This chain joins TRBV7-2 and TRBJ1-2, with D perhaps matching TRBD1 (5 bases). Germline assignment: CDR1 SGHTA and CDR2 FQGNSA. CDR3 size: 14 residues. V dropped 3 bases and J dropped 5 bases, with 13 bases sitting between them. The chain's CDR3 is CASSLMGVEYGYTF. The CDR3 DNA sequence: TGTGCCAGCAGCTTGATGGGGGTGGAGTATGGCTACACCTTC.

DNA for the CDR3: TGTGCCAGCAGTATCCCCCCAGGGAATAATTCACCCCTCCACTTT. This sequence encodes CASSIPPGNNSPLHF. The chain recombines TRBV28 with TRBJ1-6; the D gene is possibly TRBD1 (5 bases). CDR1 and CDR2 (germline): MDHEN, SYDVKM. The ends were cut back, 5 bases at V and 5 bases at J, with 13 bases in the middle. The CDR3 covers 15 residues. Based on the CDR3 plus reference TRBV28 and TRBJ1-6, the full variable domain is DVKVTQSSRYLVKRTGEKVFLECVQDMDHENMFWYRQDPGLGLRLIYFSYDVKMKEKGDIPEGYSVSREKKERFSLILESASTNQTSMYLCASSIPPGNNSPLHFGNGTRLTVT.

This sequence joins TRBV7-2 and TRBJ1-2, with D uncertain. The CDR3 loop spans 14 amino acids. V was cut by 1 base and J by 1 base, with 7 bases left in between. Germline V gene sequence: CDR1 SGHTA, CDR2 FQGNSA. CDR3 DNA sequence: TGTGCCAGCAGCTTAGGGCCGGTTAACTATGGCTACACCTTC. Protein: CASSLGPVNYGYTF.

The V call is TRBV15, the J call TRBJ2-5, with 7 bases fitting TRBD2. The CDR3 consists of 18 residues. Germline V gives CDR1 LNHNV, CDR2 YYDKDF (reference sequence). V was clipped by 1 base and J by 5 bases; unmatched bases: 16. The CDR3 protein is CATSRGVVSGATGETQYF. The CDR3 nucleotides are TGTGCCACCAGCAGAGGGGTGGTAAGCGGGGCGACGGGGGAGACCCAGTACTTC. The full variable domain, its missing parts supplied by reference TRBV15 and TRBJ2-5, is DAMVIQNPRYQVTQFGKPVTLSCSQTLNHNVMYWYQQKSSQAPKLLFHYYDKDFNNEADTPDNFQSRRPNTSFCFLDIRSPGLGDTAMYLCATSRGVVSGATGETQYFGPGTRLLVL.

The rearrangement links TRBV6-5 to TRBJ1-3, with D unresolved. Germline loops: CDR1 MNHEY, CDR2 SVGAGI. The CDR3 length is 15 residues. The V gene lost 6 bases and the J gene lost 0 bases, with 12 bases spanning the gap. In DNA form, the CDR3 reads TGTGCCAGCAGCGACGGCTTGAGCTCTGGAAACACCATATATTTT. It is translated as CASSDGLSSGNTIYF.

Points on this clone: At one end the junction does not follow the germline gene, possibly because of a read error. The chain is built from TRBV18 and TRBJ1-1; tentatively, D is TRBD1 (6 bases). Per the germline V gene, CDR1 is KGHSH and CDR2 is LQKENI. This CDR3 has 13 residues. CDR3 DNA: TGTGCCAGCTCACCAACAGGGAACAGTGAAGCTTTCTTT. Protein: CASSPTGNSEAFF. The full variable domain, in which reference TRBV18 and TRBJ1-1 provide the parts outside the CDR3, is NAGVMQNPRHLVRRRGQEARLRCSPMKGHSHVYWYRQLPEEGLKFMVYLQKENIIDESGMPKERFSAEFPKEGPSILRIQQVVRGDSAAYFCASSPTGNSEAFFGQGTRLTVV.

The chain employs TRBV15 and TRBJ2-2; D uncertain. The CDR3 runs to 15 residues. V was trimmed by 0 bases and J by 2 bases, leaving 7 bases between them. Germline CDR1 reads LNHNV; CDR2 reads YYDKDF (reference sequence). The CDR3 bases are TGTGCCACCAGCAGAGATAAGGGAAACACCGGGGAGCTGTTTTTT. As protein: CATSRDKGNTGELFF.

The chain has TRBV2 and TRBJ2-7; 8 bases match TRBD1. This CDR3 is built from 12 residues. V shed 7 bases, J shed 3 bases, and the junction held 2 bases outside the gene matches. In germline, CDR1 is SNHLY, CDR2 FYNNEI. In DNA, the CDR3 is TGTGCCAGCACTGGGACAGGCTACGAGCAGTACTTC. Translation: CASTGTGYEQYF.

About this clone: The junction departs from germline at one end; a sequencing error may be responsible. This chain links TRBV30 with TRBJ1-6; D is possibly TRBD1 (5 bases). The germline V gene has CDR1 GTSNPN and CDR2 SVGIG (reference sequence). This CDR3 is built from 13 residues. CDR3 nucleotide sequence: TGTGCCTGCAGGGACCGGGATAATTCACCCCCCCACTTT. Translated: CACRDRDNSPPHF.

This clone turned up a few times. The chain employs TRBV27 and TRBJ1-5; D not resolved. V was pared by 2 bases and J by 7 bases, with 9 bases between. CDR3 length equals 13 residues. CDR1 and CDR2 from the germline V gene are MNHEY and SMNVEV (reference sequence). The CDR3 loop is CASSLTRSQPQHF. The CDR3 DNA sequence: TGTGCCAGCAGTTTAACGAGGAGCCAGCCCCAGCATTTT.

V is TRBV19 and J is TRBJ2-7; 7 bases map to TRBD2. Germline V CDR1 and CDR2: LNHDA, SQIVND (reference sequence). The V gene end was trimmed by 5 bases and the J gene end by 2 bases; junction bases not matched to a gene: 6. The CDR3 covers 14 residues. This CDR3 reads CASSQRDNPYEQYF. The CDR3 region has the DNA TGTGCCAGTAGTCAGCGGGATAACCCCTACGAGCAGTACTTC.

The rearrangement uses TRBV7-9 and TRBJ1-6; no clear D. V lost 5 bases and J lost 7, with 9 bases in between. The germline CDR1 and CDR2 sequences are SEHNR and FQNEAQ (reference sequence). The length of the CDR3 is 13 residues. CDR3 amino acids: CASSPSPNSPLHF. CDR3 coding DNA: TGTGCCAGCAGCCCCTCCCCAAATTCACCCCTCCACTTT.

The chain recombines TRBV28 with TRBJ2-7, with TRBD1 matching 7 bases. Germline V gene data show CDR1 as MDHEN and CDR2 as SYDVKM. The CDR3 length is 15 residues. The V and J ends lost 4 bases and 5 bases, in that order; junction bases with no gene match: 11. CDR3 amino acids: CASSSTLTGVDEQYF. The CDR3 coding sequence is TGTGCCAGCAGTTCAACCTTAACAGGGGTGGACGAGCAGTACTTC. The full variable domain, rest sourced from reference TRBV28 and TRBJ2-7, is DVKVTQSSRYLVKRTGEKVFLECVQDMDHENMFWYRQDPGLGLRLIYFSYDVKMKEKGDIPEGYSVSREKKERFSLILESASTNQTSMYLCASSSTLTGVDEQYFGPGTRLTVT.